The clone carrying this T cell receptor beta chain occurred once. Its antigen is not known. Investigators merged groups given second doses at roughly 4 or roughly 12 weeks. This CDR3 has 14 amino acids. Per germline, CDR1 MNHEY and CDR2 SVGAGI. The ends were cut back, 5 bases at V and 6 bases at J, with 14 bases in the middle. The data were taken from a study of T cell responses to AZD1222 COVID-19 vaccine. TCRdb's table, derived via immunoSEQ multiplex PCR, lists solely in-frame clones and lacks some. The sample lists about 25,000 clones, roughly nine tenths seen once, with 6.5% to 10% in the top ten. Study-wide findings and caveats: CD4 TCRs associated with vaccination spanned spike, dominating at 160-218 and 743-854. The sample set comprised mostly white British donors with more females, and clonal diversity was possibly underestimated. Epitopes outside B.1.351 and B.1.1.7 mutated regions reportedly drew nearly half of spike TCRs.

The input for sequencing was peripheral blood, taken 28 days after the second AZD1222 dose. The receptor comes from an adult who received the AZD1222 COVID-19 vaccine. V usage is TRBV6-5 and J usage is TRBJ1-5; a weak D match, TRBD1 (5 bases). The CDR3 here is CASSLRQLGQPQHF. The CDR3 DNA sequence: TGTGCCAGCAGTCTCCGACAGTTGGGTCAGCCCCAGCATTTT.